This T cell receptor beta chain was retrieved from a study of cytomegalovirus exposure and HLA in healthy donors. In regard to this clone: Its antigen is unknown.

Despite likely unrecorded immune exposures, the donors were nominally healthy at the time of sampling. Primers included in the PCR were 60 Vbeta and 13 Jbeta primers. The assay was immunoSEQ multiplex PCR, and TCRdb's table has in-frame clones only and misses some. The sample lists about 100,000 clones, approximately 72% occurring once. CDR1 and CDR2 (germline): SNHLY, FYNNEI. The CDR3 loop spans 13 amino acids. Findings and limits, study-wide: Researchers catalogued approximately 170 TCR beta chains as cytomegalovirus-associated. As a later analysis showed, several of the most significant clusters appeared to be linked to common viral pathogens. A prior analysis recorded that most TCR beta V segments were productive about 87% or about 30% of the time.

The TCR was taken from a male donor in good health and CMV-seropositive. Sequences were obtained from PBMCs. V gene TRBV2 combines with J gene TRBJ2-5; a weak D match, TRBD1 (5 bases). Judging by the DNA end, TRBJ2-7 fits better; the J call may be wrong. Here the CDR3 DNA reads TGTGCCAGCAGTGACACAGGACCCTACGAGCAGTACTTC. This sequence encodes CASSDTGPYEQYF.